The present entry profiles one T cell receptor beta chain with its context. The antigen remains unidentified. CDR3 length equals 12 residues. V dropped 6 bases and J dropped 4 bases, with 10 bases sitting between them. Germline CDR1 reads SQVTM; CDR2 reads ANQGSEA. This specimen comes from a study of OX40 agonist ivuxolimab in advanced cancers. Study findings and constraints: The study observed clonal expansion of CD4+ and CD8+ blood T cells by week 6 at 0.1 to 3.0 mg/kg. Relative to CD4+ cells, CD8+ T cells on average had more expanded clones.

Profiling relied on immunoSEQ multiplex PCR, and the TCRdb table lists in-frame clones only, not all of them. The table records around 13,000 clones, over 60% of them present only once. This clonotype was sampled from an adult with an advanced solid tumor such as melanoma, head and neck, liver or kidney cancer. V usage is TRBV29-1 and J usage is TRBJ2-1, with D tentatively TRBD2 (6 bases). Sequences were derived from CD4+ or CD8+ T cells sorted from blood, sampled in a trial of the OX40 agonist ivuxolimab. The CDR3 nucleotides are TGCAGCGTCAGCCGGGAGTACAATGAGCAGTTCTTC. This gives the protein CSVSREYNEQFF.